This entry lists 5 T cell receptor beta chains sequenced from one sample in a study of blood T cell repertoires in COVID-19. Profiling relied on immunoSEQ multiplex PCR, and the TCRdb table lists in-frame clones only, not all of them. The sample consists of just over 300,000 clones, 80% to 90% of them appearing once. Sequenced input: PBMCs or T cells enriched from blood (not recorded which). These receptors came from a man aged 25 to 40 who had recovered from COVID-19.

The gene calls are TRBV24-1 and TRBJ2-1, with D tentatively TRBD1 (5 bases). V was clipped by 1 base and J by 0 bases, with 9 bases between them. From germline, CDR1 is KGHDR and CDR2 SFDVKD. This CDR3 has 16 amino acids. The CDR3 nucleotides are TGTGCCACCAGTGATTTAGACAGTACCTCCTACAATGAGCAGTTCTTC. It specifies CATSDLDSTSYNEQFF.

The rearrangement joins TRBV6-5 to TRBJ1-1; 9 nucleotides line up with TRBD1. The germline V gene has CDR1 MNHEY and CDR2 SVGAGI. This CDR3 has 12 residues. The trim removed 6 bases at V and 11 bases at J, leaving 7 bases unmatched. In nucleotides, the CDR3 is TGTGCCAGCAGCGGGACAGGGTCCTCGGCTTTCTTT. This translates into CASSGTGSSAFF.

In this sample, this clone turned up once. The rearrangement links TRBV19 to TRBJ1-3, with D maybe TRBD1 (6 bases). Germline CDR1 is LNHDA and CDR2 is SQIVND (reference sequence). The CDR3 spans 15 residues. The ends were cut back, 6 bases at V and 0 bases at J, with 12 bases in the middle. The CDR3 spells CASSVRGHSGNTIYF. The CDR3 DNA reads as TGTGCCAGTAGCGTCAGGGGACACTCTGGAAACACCATATATTTT.

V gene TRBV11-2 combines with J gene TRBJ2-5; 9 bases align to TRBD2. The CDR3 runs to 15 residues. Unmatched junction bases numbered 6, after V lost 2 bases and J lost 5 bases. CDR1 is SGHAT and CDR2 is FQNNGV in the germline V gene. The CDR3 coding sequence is TGTGCCAGCAGCTTAAGCCTAGCGGGGACGGAGACCCAGTACTTC. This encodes CASSLSLAGTETQYF.

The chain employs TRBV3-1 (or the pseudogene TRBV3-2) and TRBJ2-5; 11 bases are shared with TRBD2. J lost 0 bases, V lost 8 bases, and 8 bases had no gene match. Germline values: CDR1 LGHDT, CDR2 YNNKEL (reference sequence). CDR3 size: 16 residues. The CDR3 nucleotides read TGTGCCAGCTCCATGACTAGCGGGGATTACCAAGAGACCCAGTACTTC. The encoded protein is CASSMTSGDYQETQYF.